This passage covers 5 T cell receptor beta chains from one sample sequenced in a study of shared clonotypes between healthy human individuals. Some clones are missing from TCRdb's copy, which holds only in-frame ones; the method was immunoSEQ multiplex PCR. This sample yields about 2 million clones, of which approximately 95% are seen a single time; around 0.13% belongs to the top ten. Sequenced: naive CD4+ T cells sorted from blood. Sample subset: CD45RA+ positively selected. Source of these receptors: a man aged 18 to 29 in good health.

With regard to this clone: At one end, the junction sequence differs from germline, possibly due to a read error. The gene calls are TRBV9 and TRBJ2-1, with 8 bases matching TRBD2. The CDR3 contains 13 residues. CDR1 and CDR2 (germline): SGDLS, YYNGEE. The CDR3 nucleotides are TGTGCCAGCAGCCCCCCTTCGGCGGGGGGCGCGGTCTTC. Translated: CASSPPSAGGAVF.

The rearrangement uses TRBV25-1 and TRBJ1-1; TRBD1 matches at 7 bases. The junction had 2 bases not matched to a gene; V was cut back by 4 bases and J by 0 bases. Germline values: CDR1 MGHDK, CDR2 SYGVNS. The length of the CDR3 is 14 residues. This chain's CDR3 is CASSAGQLNTEAFF. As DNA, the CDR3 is TGTGCCAGCAGTGCGGGACAGCTGAACACTGAAGCTTTCTTT.

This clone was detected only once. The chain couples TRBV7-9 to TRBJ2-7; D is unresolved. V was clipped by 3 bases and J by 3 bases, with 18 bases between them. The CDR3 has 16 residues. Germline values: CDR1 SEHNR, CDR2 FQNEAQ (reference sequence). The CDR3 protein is CASSFSGPGPYYEQYF. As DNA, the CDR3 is TGTGCCAGCAGCTTCTCCGGCCCAGGTCCCTACTACGAGCAGTACTTC.

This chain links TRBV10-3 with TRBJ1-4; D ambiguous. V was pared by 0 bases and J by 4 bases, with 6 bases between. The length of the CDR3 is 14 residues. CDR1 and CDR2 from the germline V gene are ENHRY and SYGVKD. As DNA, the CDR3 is TGTGCCATCAGTGAGTCCGGGGTTAATGAAAAACTGTTTTTT. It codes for CAISESGVNEKLFF.

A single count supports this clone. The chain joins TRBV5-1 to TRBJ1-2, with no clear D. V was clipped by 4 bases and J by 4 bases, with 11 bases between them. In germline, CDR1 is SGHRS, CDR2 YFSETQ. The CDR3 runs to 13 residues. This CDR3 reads CASSESGSYGYTF. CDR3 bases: TGCGCCAGCAGCGAATCGGGGAGCTATGGCTACACCTTC.